Below, 32 T cell receptor beta chains from the same sample are listed, as sequenced in a study of early T cells in non-severe SARS-CoV-2 infection. TCRdb fed the 5' RACE reads into MiXCR, producing one record per CDR3 protein. The data hold more than 20,000 distinct CDR3 sequences, with 5% to 6% observed a single time. Sequenced here: whole blood, sampled at baseline. All receptors derive from an adult who was a healthcare worker with PCR-confirmed SARS-CoV-2 infection or an uninfected control (not recorded which).

CDR3 sequence: CASSLARSSVGAKETQYF. CDR3 sequence (DNA): TGTGCCAGCAGCTTAGCGAGGAGCTCCGTAGGAGCGAAAGAGACCCAGTACTTC. J is TRBJ2-5 and V is TRBV7-2, with D hard to call. The CDR3 is 18 residues long. V lost 0 bases and J lost 3, with 20 bases in between. Germline values: CDR1 SGHTA, CDR2 FQGNSA.

This clonotype was counted a few times. The J gene is TRBJ1-1, the V gene TRBV18; D is possibly TRBD1 (6 bases). The CDR3 contains 11 residues. From germline, CDR1 is KGHSH and CDR2 LQKENI. Trimming stripped 6 bases from V and 11 bases from J, with 13 bases between. For the CDR3, the DNA is TGTGCCAGCTCGCCCCGGGACATGGCTTTCTTT. It yields the protein CASSPRDMAFF.

This clonotype was detected many times. Here the CDR3 reads CASSVPTVTYEQYF. CDR3 nucleotide sequence: TGTGCCAGCAGTGTCCCGACAGTTACCTACGAGCAGTACTTC. The chain is built from TRBV6-4 and TRBJ2-7; D is perhaps TRBD1 (5 bases). V shed 4 bases and J shed 2 bases, with 12 bases lying between them. Germline assignment: CDR1 MRHNA and CDR2 SNTAGT. The CDR3 is 14 amino acids.

The table lists this clonotype with many counts. The V gene is TRBV6-5, the J gene TRBJ2-2; tentative D call: TRBD1 (5 bases). The CDR3 extends over 13 amino acids. From germline, CDR1 is MNHEY and CDR2 SVGAGI. Deletions cut 3 bases from V and 4 bases from J, with 6 bases between. The CDR3 is CASSYDSTGELFF. CDR3 DNA: TGTGCCAGCAGTTATGACAGCACCGGGGAGCTGTTTTTT.

In its sample, this clonotype was seen many times. The J gene is TRBJ2-7, the V gene TRBV20-1; 8 bases fit TRBD1. V shed 3 bases and J 6 bases; nucleotides not matched to a gene: 4. This CDR3 region has 12 residues. The germline gives CDR1 DFQATT, CDR2 SNEGSKA (reference sequence). The CDR3 here is CSASQGAREQYF. The DNA of the CDR3 is TGCAGTGCTAGTCAGGGGGCGCGCGAGCAGTACTTC.

This clonotype occurred a few times. This rearrangement joins TRBV12-3 or TRBV12-4 to TRBJ1-1; no clear D. Trimming stripped 2 bases from V and 8 bases from J, with 9 bases between. The CDR3 has 12 amino acids. The CDR3 protein is CASSLKSPEAFF. CDR3 nucleotides: TGTGCCAGCAGTTTAAAGAGCCCCGAAGCTTTCTTT.

Relative to its sample, this clonotype is medium-sized. The V call is TRBV3-1, the J call TRBJ1-1; no reliable D call. Germline values: CDR1 LGHDT, CDR2 YNNKEL (reference sequence). This CDR3 region has 13 residues. V lost 3 bases and J lost 11, with 16 bases in between. The CDR3 coding sequence is TGTGCCAGCAGCCACGAAAACCTCGGAGAGGCTTTCTTT. Its translation: CASSHENLGEAFF.

This clonotype was counted only a few times. The J gene is TRBJ2-1, the V gene TRBV28; D might be TRBD1 or TRBD2, each matching 5 bases. Per the germline V gene, CDR1 is MDHEN and CDR2 is SYDVKM. V lost 6 bases and J lost 5, with 14 bases in between. This CDR3 is 14 amino acids long. As DNA, the CDR3 is TGTGCCAGCAGGCAAACCGGGACGCACAATGAGCAGTTCTTC. It yields the protein CASRQTGTHNEQFF.

The CDR3 reads CASSLGPDETQYF. CDR3 bases: TGCGCCAGCAGCTTGGGCCCGGATGAGACCCAGTACTTC. This rearrangement joins TRBV5-1 to TRBJ2-5, with D uncertain. The germline V and J ends were trimmed by 0 bases and 5 bases, with 8 bases remaining between them. Germline CDR1 and CDR2: SGHRS and YFSETQ. The CDR3 runs 13 residues.

V usage is TRBV10-3 and J usage is TRBJ1-1; no clear D gene. Germline CDR1 reads ENHRY; CDR2 reads SYGVKD. This CDR3 has 12 residues. V lost 2 bases and J 11 bases, leaving 12 bases between the germline ends. The CDR3 sequence: CAISELGMGAFF. The CDR3 DNA follows: TGTGCCATCAGTGAGCTGGGGATGGGCGCTTTCTTT.

The chain joins TRBV3-1 to TRBJ2-2; D is uncertain. The CDR3 extends over 15 amino acids. V was shortened by 2 bases and J by 1 base, with 8 bases between the two germline ends. Germline CDR1 reads LGHDT; CDR2 reads YNNKEL (reference sequence). The CDR3 sequence: CASSQPDGNTGELFF. The CDR3 DNA reads TGTGCCAGCAGCCAACCCGACGGGAACACCGGGGAGCTGTTTTTT.

This sequence joins TRBV7-6 and TRBJ1-1; D remains ambiguous. Germline CDR1 SGHVS, CDR2 FNYEAQ. The CDR3 is 14 residues long. Trimming removed 2 bases from V and 1 base from J, with 8 bases in between. CDR3 amino acids: CASSLFRENTEAFF. In DNA form, the CDR3 reads TGTGCCAGCAGCTTATTTAGGGAGAACACTGAAGCTTTCTTT.

The genes are TRBV19 and TRBJ1-4; a possible D gene is TRBD1 (5 bases). V lost 5 bases, J lost 7 bases, and 14 bases lay in between. Germline V gene lookup returns CDR1 LNHDA and CDR2 SQIVND (reference sequence). This CDR3 has 14 amino acids. CDR3 in amino acids: CASSWRRESEKLFF. CDR3 nucleotides: TGTGCCAGTAGTTGGCGCAGGGAGTCTGAAAAACTGTTTTTT.

This clonotype was observed a few times. The rearrangement links TRBV7-9 to TRBJ2-3; 7 nucleotides line up with TRBD1. This CDR3 has 16 amino acids. Unmatched junction bases numbered 11, after V lost 5 bases and J lost 3 bases. Looked up from germline, CDR1 is SEHNR and CDR2 is FQNEAQ (reference sequence). CDR3 in amino acids: CASSLRTGYITDTQYF. CDR3 coding DNA: TGTGCCAGCAGCCTCCGGACAGGTTATATTACAGATACGCAGTATTTT.

This clonotype was counted between two and nine times. The chain recombines TRBV5-1 with TRBJ2-3; D is undetermined. Trimming shortened V by 0 bases and J by 0 bases, and 11 bases separated the two germline ends. This CDR3 contains 16 residues. Germline loops: CDR1 SGHRS, CDR2 YFSETQ. The CDR3 loop reads CASSLATGTSTDTQYF. DNA for the CDR3: TGCGCCAGCAGCTTGGCGACCGGAACGAGCACAGATACGCAGTATTTT.

In this sample, this clonotype turned up a few times. The genes are TRBV4-3 and TRBJ2-5; no reliable D call. CDR3 length: 13 amino acids. Germline CDR1 and CDR2: LGHNA and YSLEER. Between the trimmed V and J ends, which lost 0 bases and 7 bases, there was a span of 9 bases. The DNA for the CDR3 is TGCGCCAGCAGCCAAGACAAATTTGGGACCCAGTACTTC. It is translated as CASSQDKFGTQYF.

The table lists this clonotype with a few counts. The chain uses TRBV24-1 and TRBJ1-1; 9 nucleotides agree with TRBD1. The CDR3 extends over 16 amino acids. From germline, CDR1 is KGHDR and CDR2 SFDVKD. V lost 5 bases to trimming and J lost 1 base; unmatched junction nucleotides: 7. CDR3 coding DNA: TGTGCCACCAGTGCCGGGACAGGGCTAGGGAACACTGAAGCTTTCTTT. Protein sequence: CATSAGTGLGNTEAFF.

This clonotype was seen more than once but under ten times. Here the CDR3 DNA reads TGTGCCAGCAGCTTGGGTGCAGGAGACTGGGATTCACCCCTCCACTTT. Encoded protein: CASSLGAGDWDSPLHF. This chain uses TRBV5-6 with TRBJ1-6, with D uncertain. The CDR3 consists of 16 residues. Germline V gene sequence: CDR1 SGHDT, CDR2 YYEEEE. V lost 0 bases, J lost 8 bases, and 15 bases lay in between.

This clonotype occurred many times. The chain couples TRBV10-3 to TRBJ2-1; D is perhaps TRBD1 (6 bases). The CDR3 is 14 residues long. V dropped 0 bases and J dropped 7 bases, with 10 bases sitting between them. Germline CDR1 is ENHRY and CDR2 is SYGVKD. CDR3 coding DNA: TGTGCCATCAGTGAGTCGGGGGCCTGGAATGAGCAGTTCTTC. Amino acids: CAISESGAWNEQFF.

The chain links TRBV3-1 to TRBJ2-7; TRBD2 agrees at 9 bases. This CDR3 has 16 residues. Unmatched junction bases numbered 10, after V lost 4 bases and J lost 3 bases. Germline loops: CDR1 LGHDT, CDR2 YNNKEL (reference sequence). The CDR3 bases are TGTGCCAGCAGCCCACCGGGACTAGCAGGAGGCTACGAGCAGTACTTC. Translating it yields CASSPPGLAGGYEQYF.

CDR3 coding DNA: TGTGCCAGCAGCCTAGACAGATATGGCTACACCTTC. Residues: CASSLDRYGYTF. V usage is TRBV7-9 and J usage is TRBJ1-2; the D gene is possibly TRBD1 (5 bases). The germline gives CDR1 SEHNR, CDR2 FQNEAQ (reference sequence). The CDR3 contains 12 residues. The V end was cut by 5 bases, the J end by 5 bases, with 9 bases between.

This clonotype appeared many times. The CDR3 region is CASSQTKGRGYTF. The CDR3 nucleotides read TGTGCCAGCAGCCAGACGAAGGGGCGCGGCTACACCTTC. The chain employs TRBV7-2 and TRBJ1-2, with D perhaps matching TRBD1 (5 bases). Germline CDR1 is SGHTA and CDR2 is FQGNSA. Trimming took off 5 bases at V and 8 bases at J, with 15 bases between the two ends. This CDR3 spans 13 amino acids.

This clonotype was detected ten times or more. The rearrangement uses TRBV2 and TRBJ2-3; 9 nucleotides match TRBD2. Germline CDR1 reads SNHLY; CDR2 reads FYNNEI. After removal of 4 bases from V and 2 bases from J, the junction contained 1 base not matched to a gene. This CDR3 contains 14 residues. CDR3 residues: CASSGLAVTDTQYF. CDR3 sequence (DNA): TGTGCCAGCAGTGGACTAGCGGTCACAGATACGCAGTATTTT.

This clonotype has more than one count but fewer than ten. The genes are TRBV12-3 or TRBV12-4 and TRBJ2-1; D remains unclear. This CDR3 is 13 amino acids long. V lost 3 bases to trimming and J lost 3 bases, with 6 bases between them. The CDR3 DNA sequence: TGTGCCAGCAGTTTCGCCAGCTACAATGAGCAGTTCTTC. This codes for CASSFASYNEQFF.

This clonotype was seen more than once but under ten times. The J gene is TRBJ2-6, the V gene TRBV7-3; 7 positions agree with TRBD1. Trimming cost V 5 bases and J 4 bases; bases outside gene matches: 8. Germline assignment: CDR1 SGHTA and CDR2 FQGTGA. The length of the CDR3 is 16 residues. The CDR3 nucleotides are TGTGCCAGCAGCCCTCCGACAGGGTTCGGGGCCAACGTCCTGACTTTC. It translates to CASSPPTGFGANVLTF.

This clonotype showed up just a few times. The chain links TRBV28 to TRBJ2-5; D is undetermined. Germline V gene sequence: CDR1 MDHEN, CDR2 SYDVKM. The CDR3 has 15 amino acids. V was trimmed by 5 bases and J by 5 bases, leaving 18 bases between them. The CDR3 reads CASSVHSGRRETQYF. The CDR3 DNA sequence: TGTGCCAGCAGTGTCCACAGTGGAAGGCGCGAGACCCAGTACTTC.

This chain links TRBV6-6 with TRBJ1-1, with D maybe TRBD1 (5 bases). In germline, CDR1 is MNHNY, CDR2 SVGAGI (reference sequence). Trimming left V 2 bases short and J 3 bases short, with 10 bases between. The CDR3 spans 14 residues. The CDR3 nucleotides read TGTGCCAGCAGTTACGTCGGGACGGACACTGAAGCTTTCTTT. Translation: CASSYVGTDTEAFF.

The chain joins TRBV10-2 to TRBJ1-2, with D perhaps matching TRBD1 (6 bases). V lost 2 bases to trimming and J lost 4 bases, with 8 bases between them. From germline, CDR1 is WSHSY and CDR2 SAAADI. This CDR3 spans 13 amino acids. The CDR3 loop reads CASSERGFYGYTF. CDR3 DNA sequence: TGCGCCAGCAGTGAGAGGGGGTTCTATGGCTACACCTTC.

J is TRBJ2-3 and V is TRBV24-1; no definite D call. The CDR3 consists of 12 residues. Trimming removed 0 bases from V and 6 bases from J, with 3 bases in between. Germline CDR1 and CDR2: KGHDR and SFDVKD. The CDR3 DNA reads as TGTGCCACCAGTGATTTGTTTGATACGCAGTATTTT. This codes for CATSDLFDTQYF.

In this sample, this clonotype turned up a few times. This chain uses TRBV6-2 or TRBV6-3 with TRBJ2-7; D is uncertain. Trimming shortened V by 7 bases and J by 3 bases, and 7 bases separated the two germline ends. This CDR3 comprises 11 residues. Germline V gene data show CDR1 as MNHEY and CDR2 as SVGEGT. Written as DNA, the CDR3 is TGTGCCAGCACCATAGGCTACGAGCAGTACTTC. This sequence encodes CASTIGYEQYF.

In this sample, this clonotype turned up many times. The chain carries TRBV7-3 and TRBJ2-1; 8 bases agree with TRBD2. CDR3 length: 16 amino acids. J gave up 4 bases and V 5 bases, and 10 bases lay outside the gene matches. Germline V gene data show CDR1 as SGHTA and CDR2 as FQGTGA. CDR3 bases: TGTGCCAGCAGCCGTCTGGCGGGGGGCCTTTACAATGAGCAGTTCTTC. Translating it yields CASSRLAGGLYNEQFF.

The chain employs TRBV7-2 and TRBJ1-2, with D maybe TRBD1 (6 bases). The CDR3 length is 19 residues. Germline-derived CDR1 and CDR2 are SGHTA and FQGNSA. Trimming stripped 10 bases from V and 1 base from J, with 31 bases between. The CDR3 DNA sequence: TGTGCCATCGTAATCTTGGGGGGCGGCGGATCTCAAGTTAACTATGGCTACACCTTC. This codes for CAIVILGGGGSQVNYGYTF. The full variable domain, with the rest looked up from reference TRBV7-2 and TRBJ1-2, is GAGVSQSPSNKVTEKGKDVELRCDPISGHTALYWYRQSLGQGLEFLIYFQGNSAPDKSGLPSDRFSAERTGGSVSTLTIQRTQQEDSAVYLCAIVILGGGGSQVNYGYTFGSGTRLTVV.